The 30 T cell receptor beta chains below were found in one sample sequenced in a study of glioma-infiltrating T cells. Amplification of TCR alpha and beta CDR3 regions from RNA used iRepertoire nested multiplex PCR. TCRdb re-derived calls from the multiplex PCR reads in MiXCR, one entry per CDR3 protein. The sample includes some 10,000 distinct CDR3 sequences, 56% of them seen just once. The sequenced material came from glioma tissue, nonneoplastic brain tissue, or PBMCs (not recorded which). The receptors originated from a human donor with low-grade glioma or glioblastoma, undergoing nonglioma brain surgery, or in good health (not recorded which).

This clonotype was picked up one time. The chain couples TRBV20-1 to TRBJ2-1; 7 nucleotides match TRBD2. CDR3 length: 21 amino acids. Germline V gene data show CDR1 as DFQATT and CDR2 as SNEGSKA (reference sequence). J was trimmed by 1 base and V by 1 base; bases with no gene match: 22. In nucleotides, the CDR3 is TGCAGTGCTAGAGGGCGGCCTAGCGGTAGGGCCAATATGTGGTCCTACAATGAGCAGTTCTTC. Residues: CSARGRPSGRANMWSYNEQFF.

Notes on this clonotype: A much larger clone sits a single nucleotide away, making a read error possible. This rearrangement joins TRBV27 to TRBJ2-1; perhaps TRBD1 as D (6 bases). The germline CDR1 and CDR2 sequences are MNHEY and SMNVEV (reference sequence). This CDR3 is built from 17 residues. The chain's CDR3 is CASGLGRSLGTRNEQFF. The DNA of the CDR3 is TGTGCCAGCGGTTTAGGAAGAAGCCTTGGGACAAGGAATGAGCAGTTCTTC.

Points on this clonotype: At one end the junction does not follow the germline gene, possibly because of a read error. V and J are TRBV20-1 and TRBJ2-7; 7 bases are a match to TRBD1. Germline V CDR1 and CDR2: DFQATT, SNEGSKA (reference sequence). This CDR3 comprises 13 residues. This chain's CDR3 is CSAQRDRLYEEYF. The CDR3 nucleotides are TGCAGTGCTCAGAGGGACAGACTATACGAGGAGTACTTC.

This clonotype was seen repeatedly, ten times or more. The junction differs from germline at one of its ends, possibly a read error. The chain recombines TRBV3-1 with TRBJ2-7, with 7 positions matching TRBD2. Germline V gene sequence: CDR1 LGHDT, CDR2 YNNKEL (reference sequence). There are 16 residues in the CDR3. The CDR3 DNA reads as TGTGCCATCAGCCCCGTGGGGGGGGGAGTTTCGTTCGAGCAGTACTTC. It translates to CAISPVGGGVSFEQYF.

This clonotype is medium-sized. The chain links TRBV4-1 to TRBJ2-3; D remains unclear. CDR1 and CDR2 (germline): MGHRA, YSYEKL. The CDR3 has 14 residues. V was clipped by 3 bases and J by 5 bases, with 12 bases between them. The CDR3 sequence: CASSQDPIRDTQYF. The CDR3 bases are TGCGCCAGCAGCCAGGACCCGATCAGAGATACGCAGTATTTT.

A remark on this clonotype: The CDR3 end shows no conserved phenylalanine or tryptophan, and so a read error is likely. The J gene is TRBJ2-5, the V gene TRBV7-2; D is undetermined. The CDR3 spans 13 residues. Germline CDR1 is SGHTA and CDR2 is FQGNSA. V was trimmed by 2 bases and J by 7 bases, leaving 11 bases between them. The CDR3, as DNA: TGTGCCAGCAGCTTAACCCCCAGTGGGACCCAGTACTCC. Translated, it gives CASSLTPSGTQYS.

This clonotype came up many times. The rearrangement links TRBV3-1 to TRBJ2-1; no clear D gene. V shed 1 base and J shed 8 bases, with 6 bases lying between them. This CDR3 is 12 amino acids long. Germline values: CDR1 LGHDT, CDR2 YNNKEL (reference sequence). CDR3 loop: CASSQGDYEQFF. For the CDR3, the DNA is TGTGCCAGCAGCCAAGGCGACTATGAGCAGTTCTTC.

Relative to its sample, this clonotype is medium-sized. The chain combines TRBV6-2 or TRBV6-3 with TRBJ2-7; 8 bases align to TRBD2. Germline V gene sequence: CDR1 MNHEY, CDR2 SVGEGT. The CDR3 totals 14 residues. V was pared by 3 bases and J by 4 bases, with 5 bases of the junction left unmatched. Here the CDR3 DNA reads TGTGCCAGCAGTTATAGTGCTAGCGGGTACGAGCAGTACTTC. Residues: CASSYSASGYEQYF.

This CDR3 reads CASSQSSGSSYNEQFF. For the CDR3, the DNA is TGCGCCAGCAGCCAAAGTAGCGGGAGCTCCTACAATGAGCAGTTCTTC. The chain recombines TRBV4-1 with TRBJ2-1; the match to TRBD2 covers 9 bases. The CDR3 consists of 16 residues. Germline CDR1 is MGHRA and CDR2 is YSYEKL. V shed 2 bases and J 0 bases; nucleotides not matched to a gene: 2.

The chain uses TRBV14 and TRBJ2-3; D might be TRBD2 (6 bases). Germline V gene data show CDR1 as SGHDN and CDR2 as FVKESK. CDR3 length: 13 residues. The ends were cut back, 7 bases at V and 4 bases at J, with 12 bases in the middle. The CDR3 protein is CASNVAEADTQYF. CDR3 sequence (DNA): TGTGCCAGCAACGTAGCGGAGGCAGATACGCAGTATTTT.

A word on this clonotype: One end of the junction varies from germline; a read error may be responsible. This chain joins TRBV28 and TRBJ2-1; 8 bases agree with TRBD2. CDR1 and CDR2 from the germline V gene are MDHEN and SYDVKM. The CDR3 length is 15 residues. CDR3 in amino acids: CAGISGLGAYNEQFF. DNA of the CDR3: TGTGCCGGCATTTCGGGACTAGGAGCTTACAATGAGCAATTCTTC.

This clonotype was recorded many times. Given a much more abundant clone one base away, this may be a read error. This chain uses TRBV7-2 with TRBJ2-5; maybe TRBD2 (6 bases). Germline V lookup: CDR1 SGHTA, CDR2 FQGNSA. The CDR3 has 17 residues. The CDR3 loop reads CACSLEGRLSYQETQYF. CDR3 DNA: TGTGCCTGCAGCTTGGAGGGGCGGCTCTCGTACCAAGAGACCCAGTACTTC.

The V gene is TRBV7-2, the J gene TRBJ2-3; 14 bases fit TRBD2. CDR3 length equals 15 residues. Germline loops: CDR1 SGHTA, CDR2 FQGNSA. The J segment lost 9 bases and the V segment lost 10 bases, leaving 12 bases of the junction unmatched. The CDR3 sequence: CAISLGTSGSATQYF. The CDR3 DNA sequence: TGTGCCATCAGTCTCGGGACTAGCGGGAGTGCAACGCAGTATTTT.

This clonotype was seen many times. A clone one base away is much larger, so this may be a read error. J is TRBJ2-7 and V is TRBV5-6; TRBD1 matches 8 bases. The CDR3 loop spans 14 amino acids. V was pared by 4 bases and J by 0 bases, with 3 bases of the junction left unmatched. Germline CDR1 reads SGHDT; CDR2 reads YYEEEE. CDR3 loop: CASSGDRSSYEQYF. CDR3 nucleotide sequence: TGTGCCAGCAGCGGGGACAGGAGCTCCTACGAGCAGTACTTC.

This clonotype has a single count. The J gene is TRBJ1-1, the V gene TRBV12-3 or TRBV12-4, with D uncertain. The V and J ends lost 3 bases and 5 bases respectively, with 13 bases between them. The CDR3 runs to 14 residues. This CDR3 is CASSLRRGGTEAFF. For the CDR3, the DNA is TGTGCCAGCAGTTTGAGACGGGGTGGGACTGAAGCTTTCTTT.

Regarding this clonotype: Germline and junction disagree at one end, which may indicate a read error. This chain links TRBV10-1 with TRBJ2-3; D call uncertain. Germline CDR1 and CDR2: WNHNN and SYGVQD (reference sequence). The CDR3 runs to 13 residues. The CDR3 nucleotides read TGCGCCGGCAGTGCCACCACCACAGATACGCAGTATTTT. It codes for CAGSATTTDTQYF.

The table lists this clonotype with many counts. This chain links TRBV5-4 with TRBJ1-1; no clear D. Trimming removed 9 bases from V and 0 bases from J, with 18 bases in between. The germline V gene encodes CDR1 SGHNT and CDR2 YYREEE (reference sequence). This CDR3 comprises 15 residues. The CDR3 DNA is TGTGCCACCCAAGGGTGGGTAGATATGAACACTGAAGCTTTCTTT. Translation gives CATQGWVDMNTEAFF.

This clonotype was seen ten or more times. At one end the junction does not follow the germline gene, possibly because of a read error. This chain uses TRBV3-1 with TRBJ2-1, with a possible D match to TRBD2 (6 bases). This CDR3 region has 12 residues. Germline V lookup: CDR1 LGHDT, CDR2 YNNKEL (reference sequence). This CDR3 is CAISQGRDQKFF. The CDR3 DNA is TGTGCCATCAGCCAAGGGCGGGACCAAAAGTTCTTC.

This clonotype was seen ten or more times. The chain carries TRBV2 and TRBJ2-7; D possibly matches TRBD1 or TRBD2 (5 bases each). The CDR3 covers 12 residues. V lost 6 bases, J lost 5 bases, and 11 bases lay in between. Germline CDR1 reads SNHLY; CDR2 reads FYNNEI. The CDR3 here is CASRLLGDEQYF. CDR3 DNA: TGTGCCAGCAGGCTACTGGGGGACGAGCAGTACTTC.

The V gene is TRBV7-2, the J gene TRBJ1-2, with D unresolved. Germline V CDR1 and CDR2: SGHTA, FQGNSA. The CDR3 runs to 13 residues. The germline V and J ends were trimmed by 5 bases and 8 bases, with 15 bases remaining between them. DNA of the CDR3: TGTGCCAGCAGCCCCTCAGGCGGCCGGGGCTACACCTTC. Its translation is CASSPSGGRGYTF.

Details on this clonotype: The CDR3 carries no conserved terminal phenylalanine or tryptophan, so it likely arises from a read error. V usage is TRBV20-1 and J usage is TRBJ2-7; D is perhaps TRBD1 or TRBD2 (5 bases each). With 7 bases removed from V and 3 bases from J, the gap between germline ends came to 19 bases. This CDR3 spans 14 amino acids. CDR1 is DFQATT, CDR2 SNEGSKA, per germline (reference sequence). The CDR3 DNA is TGCAGTGGTGCCTCATGGGGGTCCTACTACGAGCAGTACTTA. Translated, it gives CSGASWGSYYEQYL.

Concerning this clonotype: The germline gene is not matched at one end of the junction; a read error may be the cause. The DNA of the CDR3 is TGCGCCAGAAGCCAGGAACTAGCGGCCTCATACGAGCAGTACTTC. Its protein product is CARSQELAASYEQYF. This chain connects TRBV4-1 to TRBJ2-7, with TRBD2 matching over 8 bases. This CDR3 has 15 residues. In germline, CDR1 is MGHRA, CDR2 YSYEKL.

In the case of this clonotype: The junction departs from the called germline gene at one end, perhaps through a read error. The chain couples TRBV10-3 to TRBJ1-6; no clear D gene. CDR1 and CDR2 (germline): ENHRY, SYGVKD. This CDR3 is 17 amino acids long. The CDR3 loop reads CAISESMGSSYNSPLHF. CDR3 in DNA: TGTGCCATTAGTGAGTCTATGGGGTCCTCGTATAATTCACCCCTCCACTTT.

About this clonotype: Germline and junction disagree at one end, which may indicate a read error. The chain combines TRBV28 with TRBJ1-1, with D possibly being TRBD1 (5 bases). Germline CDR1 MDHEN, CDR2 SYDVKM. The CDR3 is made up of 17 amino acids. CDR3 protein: CASSLSTANYQVPSPVF. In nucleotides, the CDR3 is TGTGCCAGCAGTTTATCGACAGCCAACTACCAAGTCCCAAGCCCAGTCTTT.

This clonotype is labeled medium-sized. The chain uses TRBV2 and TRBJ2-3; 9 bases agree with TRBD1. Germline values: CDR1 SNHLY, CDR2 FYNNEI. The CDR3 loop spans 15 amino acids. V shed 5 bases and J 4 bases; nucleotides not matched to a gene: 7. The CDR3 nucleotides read TGTGCCAGCAGTCGACCGGGACAGGGTGCAGATACGCAGTATTTT. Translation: CASSRPGQGADTQYF.

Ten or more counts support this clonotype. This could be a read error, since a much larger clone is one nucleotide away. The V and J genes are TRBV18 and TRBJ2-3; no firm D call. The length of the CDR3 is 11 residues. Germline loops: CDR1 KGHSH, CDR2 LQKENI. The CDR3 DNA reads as TGTGCCAGCTCACCAAAAGATACGCGGTATTTT. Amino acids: CASSPKDTRYF.

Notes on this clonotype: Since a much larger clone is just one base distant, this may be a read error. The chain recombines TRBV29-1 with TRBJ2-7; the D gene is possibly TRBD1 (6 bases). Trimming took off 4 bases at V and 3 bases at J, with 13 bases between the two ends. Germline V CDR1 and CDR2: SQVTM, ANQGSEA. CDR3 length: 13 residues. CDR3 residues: CSVADMGHYEQYF. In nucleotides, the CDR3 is TGCAGCGTTGCAGACATGGGACACTACGAGCAGTACTTC.

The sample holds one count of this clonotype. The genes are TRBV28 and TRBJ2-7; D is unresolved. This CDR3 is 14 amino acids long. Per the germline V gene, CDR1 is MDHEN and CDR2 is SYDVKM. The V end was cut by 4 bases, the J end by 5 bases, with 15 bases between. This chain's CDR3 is CASSSIGSSNEQYF. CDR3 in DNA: TGTGCCAGCAGTTCTATTGGGTCTAGTAACGAGCAGTACTTC.

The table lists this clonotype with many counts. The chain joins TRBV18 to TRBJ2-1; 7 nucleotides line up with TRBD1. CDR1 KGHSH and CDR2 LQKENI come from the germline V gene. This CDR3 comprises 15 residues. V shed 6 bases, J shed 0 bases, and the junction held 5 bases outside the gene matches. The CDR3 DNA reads TGTGCCAGCTCGGCGACAGGGTACTCCTACAATGAGCAGTTCTTC. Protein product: CASSATGYSYNEQFF. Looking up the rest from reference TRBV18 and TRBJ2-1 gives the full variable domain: NAGVMQNPRHLVRRRGQEARLRCSPMKGHSHVYWYRQLPEEGLKFMVYLQKENIIDESGMPKERFSAEFPKEGPSILRIQQVVRGDSAAYFCASSATGYSYNEQFFGPGTRLTVL.

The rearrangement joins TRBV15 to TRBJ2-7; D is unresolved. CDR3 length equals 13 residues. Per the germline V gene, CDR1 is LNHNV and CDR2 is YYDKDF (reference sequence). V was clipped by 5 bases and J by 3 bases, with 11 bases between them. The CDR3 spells CATSPTSGYEQYF. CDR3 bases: TGTGCCACCAGCCCGACTTCTGGCTACGAGCAGTACTTC.